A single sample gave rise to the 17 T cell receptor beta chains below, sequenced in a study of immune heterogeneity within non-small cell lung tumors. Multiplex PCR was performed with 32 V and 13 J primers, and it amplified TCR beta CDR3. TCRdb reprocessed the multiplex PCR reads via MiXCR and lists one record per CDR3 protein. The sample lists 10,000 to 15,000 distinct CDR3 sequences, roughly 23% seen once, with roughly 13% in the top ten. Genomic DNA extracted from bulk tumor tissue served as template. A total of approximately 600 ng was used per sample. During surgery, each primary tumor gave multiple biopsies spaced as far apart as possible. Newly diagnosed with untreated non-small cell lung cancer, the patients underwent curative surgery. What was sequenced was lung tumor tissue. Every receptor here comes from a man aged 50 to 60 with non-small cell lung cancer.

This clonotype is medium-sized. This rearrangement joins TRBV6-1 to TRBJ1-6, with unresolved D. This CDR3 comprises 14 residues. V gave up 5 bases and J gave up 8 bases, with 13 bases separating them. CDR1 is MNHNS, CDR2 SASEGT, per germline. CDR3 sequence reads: CASSYKPNDSPLHF. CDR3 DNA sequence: TGTGCCAGCAGTTACAAACCTAACGATTCACCCCTCCACTTT.

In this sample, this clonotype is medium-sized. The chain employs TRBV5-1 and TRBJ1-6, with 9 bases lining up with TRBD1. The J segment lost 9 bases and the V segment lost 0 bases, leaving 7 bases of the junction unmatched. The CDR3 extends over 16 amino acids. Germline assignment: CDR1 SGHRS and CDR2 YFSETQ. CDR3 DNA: TGCGCCAGCAGCTTGGGGGCGTCGGACAGGGGTTCACCCCTCCACTTT. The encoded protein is CASSLGASDRGSPLHF.

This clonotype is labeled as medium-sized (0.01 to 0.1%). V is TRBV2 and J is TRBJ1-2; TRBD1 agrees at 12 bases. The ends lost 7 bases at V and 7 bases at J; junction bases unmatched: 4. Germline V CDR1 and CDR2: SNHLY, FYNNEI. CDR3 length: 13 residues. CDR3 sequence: CASMGQGAGGYTF. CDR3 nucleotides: TGTGCCAGCATGGGACAGGGGGCGGGTGGCTACACCTTC.

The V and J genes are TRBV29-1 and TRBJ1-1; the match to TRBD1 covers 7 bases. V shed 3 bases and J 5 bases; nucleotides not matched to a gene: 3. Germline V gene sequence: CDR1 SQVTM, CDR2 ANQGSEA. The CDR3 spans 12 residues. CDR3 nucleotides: TGCAGCGTTGACAGGGGGATTACTGAAGCTTTCTTT. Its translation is CSVDRGITEAFF.

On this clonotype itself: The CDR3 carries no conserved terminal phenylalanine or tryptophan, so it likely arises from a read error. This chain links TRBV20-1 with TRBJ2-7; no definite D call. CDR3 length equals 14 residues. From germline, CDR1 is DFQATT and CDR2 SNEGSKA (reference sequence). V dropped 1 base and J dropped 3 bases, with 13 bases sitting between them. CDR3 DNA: TGCAGTGCTAGAGGTTCTAGAGTGGGCTACGAGCAGTACTTA. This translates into CSARGSRVGYEQYL.

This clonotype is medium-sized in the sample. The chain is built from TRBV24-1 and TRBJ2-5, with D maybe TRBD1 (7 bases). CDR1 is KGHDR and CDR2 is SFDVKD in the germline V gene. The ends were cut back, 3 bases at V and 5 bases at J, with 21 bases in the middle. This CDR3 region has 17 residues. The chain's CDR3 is CATSDPVEGAVRETQYF. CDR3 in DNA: TGTGCCACCAGTGATCCCGTGGAGGGGGCAGTAAGGGAGACCCAGTACTTC.

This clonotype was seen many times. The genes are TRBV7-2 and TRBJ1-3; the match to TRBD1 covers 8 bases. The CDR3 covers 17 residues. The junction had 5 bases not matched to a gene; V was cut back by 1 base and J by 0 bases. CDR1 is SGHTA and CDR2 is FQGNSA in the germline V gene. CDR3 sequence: CASSLGGTGGSGNTIYF. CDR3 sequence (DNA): TGTGCCAGCAGCTTAGGTGGGACAGGCGGCTCTGGAAACACCATATATTTT.

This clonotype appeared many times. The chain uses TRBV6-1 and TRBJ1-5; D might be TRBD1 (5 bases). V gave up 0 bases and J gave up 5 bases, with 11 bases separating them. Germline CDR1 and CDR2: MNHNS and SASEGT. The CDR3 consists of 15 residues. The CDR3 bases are TGTGCCAGCAGTGAAGCGGGGGGGGGACATCAGCCCCAGCATTTT. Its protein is CASSEAGGGHQPQHF.

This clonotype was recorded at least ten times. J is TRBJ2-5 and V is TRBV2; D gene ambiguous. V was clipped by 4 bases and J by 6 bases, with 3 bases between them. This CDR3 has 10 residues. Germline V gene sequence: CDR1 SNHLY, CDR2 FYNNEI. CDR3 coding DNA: TGTGCCAGCAGTGGTAAGACCCAGTACTTC. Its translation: CASSGKTQYF.

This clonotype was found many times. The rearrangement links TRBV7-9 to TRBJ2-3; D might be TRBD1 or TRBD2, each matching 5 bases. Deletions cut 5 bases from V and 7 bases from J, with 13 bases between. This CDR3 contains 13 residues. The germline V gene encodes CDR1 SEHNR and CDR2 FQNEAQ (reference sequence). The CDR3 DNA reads TGTGCCAGCAGCATATCCGGGACCTATACGCAGTATTTT. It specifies CASSISGTYTQYF.

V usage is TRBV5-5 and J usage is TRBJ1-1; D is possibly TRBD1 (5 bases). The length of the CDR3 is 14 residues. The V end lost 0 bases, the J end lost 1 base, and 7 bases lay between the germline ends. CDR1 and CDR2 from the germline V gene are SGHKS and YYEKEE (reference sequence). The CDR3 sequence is CASSLDQGNTEAFF. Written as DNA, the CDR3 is TGTGCCAGCAGCTTGGATCAGGGGAACACTGAAGCTTTCTTT.

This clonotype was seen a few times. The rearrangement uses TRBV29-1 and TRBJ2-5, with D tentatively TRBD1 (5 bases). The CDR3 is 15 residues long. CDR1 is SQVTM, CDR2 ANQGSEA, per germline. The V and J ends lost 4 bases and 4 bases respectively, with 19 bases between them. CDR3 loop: CSVGLRQGLGETQYF. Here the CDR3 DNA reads TGCAGCGTTGGGCTGCGCCAGGGCCTCGGAGAGACCCAGTACTTC.

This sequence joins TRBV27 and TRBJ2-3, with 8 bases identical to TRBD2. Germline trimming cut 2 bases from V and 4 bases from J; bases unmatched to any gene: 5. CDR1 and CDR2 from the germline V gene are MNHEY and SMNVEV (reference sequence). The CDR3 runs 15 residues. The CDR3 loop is CASSLGLARADTQYF. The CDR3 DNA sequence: TGTGCCAGCAGTTTAGGACTAGCAAGAGCAGATACGCAGTATTTT.

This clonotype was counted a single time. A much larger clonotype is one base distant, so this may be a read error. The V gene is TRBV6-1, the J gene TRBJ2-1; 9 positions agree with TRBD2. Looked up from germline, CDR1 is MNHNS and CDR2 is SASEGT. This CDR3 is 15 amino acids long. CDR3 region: CTSSELAGSYNEQFF. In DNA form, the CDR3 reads TGTACCAGCAGTGAACTAGCGGGCTCCTACAATGAGCAGTTCTTC.

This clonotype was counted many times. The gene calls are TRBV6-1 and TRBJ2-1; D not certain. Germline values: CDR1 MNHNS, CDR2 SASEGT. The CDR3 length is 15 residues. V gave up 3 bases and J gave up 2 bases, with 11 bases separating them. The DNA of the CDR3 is TGTGCCAGCAGTGACTTCAACCGTGCCTACAATGAGCAGTTCTTC. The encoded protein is CASSDFNRAYNEQFF.

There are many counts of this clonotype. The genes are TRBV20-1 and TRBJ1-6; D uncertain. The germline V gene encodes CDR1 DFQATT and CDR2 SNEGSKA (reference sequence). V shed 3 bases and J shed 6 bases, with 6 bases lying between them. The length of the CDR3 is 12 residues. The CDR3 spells CSARVLNSPLHF. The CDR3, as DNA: TGCAGTGCTAGGGTGCTTAATTCACCCCTCCACTTT.

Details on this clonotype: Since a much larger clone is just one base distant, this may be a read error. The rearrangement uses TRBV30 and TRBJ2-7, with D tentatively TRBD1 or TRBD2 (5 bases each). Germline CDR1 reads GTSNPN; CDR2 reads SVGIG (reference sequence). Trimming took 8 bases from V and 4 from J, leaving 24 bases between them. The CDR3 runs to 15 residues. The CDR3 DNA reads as TGTGCCGGACCGGCCAATTGGAGGTGGGGGTACGAGCAGTACTTC. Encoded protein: CAGPANWRWGYEQYF.